This T cell receptor beta chain was found in a study of T cell repertoires in cytomegalovirus infection (dated by TCRdb to between 2018 and 2021). Regarding the study in general: Because public TCR beta signatures pointed to carriage of CMV infection together with the matching HLA type, the HLA type of each donor mattered for the analysis. What the work shows at the level of the full study, not this receptor alone: The ex vivo response was dominated by HLA-C-restricted CMV-specific TCR beta clonotypes, which also provided the single most frequent clonotype in two of eight donors. In both this cohort and an independent roughly 400-donor cohort, the cumulative frequency of public TCR beta family members distinguished carriers of CMV infection plus the relevant HLA type.

A note on this clonotype: Its recognized antigen is unknown. Base qualities were left out, and no much larger clone turns up one base away.

Trimming costs V 3 bases and J 9 bases, and their ends lie 18 bases apart. Reading the germline V gene (reference sequence) gives CDR1 LNHDA and CDR2 SQIVND. The CDR3 holds 16 amino acids from the cysteine to the phenylalanine. The CDR3 DNA has 48 bases and is translated from base 1. Sequencing was carried out with an Illumina HiSeq 1500. The raw public data were reprocessed by TCRdb itself: fastp quality trimming at Q25, MiXCR clonotype calling, in-frame beta chains only. For every CDR3 protein sequence, its rows merge into one entry that carries the most common genes and DNA. The sample table lists under 850,000 distinct CDR3 sequences, under 40% of them with a count of one. The leading ten clones occupy roughly 2.8% of the sample.

This TCR was recovered from a human donor in good health (CMV status not recorded). Some clones in this sample may be carry-over from other donors' samples. The specimen was PBMCs. The chain was built from TRBV19 and TRBJ1-6; 6 matching bases give a weak D call of TRBD1. The CDR3 region has the sequence CASSIRGQGWGSPLHF. Here is the DNA: TGTGCCAGTAGTATCAGAGGCCAGGGGTGGGGTTCACCCCTCCACTTT. Reference TRBV19 and TRBJ1-6 genes cover what lies past the CDR3, so the full variable domain is DGGITQSPKYLFRKEGQNVTLSCEQNLNHDAMYWYRQDPGQGLRLIYYSQIVNDFQKGDIAEGYSVSREKKESFPLTVTSAQKNPTAFYLCASSIRGQGWGSPLHFGNGTRLTVT.